Listed below are T cell receptor beta chains from one sample, sequenced in a study of T cell clonotyping in hematopoietic cell transplantation. The method was immunoSEQ multiplex PCR; TCRdb's version includes in-frame clones alone and lacks a portion of them. There are about 3,500 clones in the sample; roughly two thirds occur only once, and 4.5% to 7.5% lies in the top ten. Sequencing used peripheral blood mononuclear cells, obtained 30 days after allogeneic stem cell transplant. The receptors stem from a male patient aged 40-50 years who had an allogeneic stem cell transplant from an unrelated donor, so the T cells may come from the graft donor. Some clones in this sample may be carry-over from other donors' samples. Each CDR3 is given without its conserved first and last residue.

V gene	CDR3 protein
TRBV2	AIGLAGGGTDTQY
TRBV4-3	ASSRDRGHFTEAF
TRBV2	ASSDTLEAF
TRBV5-6	ASRGARGLGNTIY
TRBV5-1	ASSKDRVSTSPLH
TRBV6-6	ASKGDSPLH
TRBV28	ASSLPRYEAF
TRBV29-1	SFQGAAMAEAF
TRBV4-1	ASSQVGTNDYGYT
TRBV29-1	SVWGTGITYEQY
TRBV10-2	ASVGRRNEKLF
TRBV7-2	ASSLRRGAGELF
TRBV4-2	ASSQVEKITEAF
TRBV30	AWATGRNQPQH
TRBV11-2	ASSFTGQSSGNTIY
TRBV5-1	ASSYPRTDTQY
TRBV4-1	ASSQDPRRQETQY
TRBV4-3	ASSQDGGTGQPENTIY
TRBV19	ASSILASGWINEQF
TRBV30	AWRGMFSGNTIY
TRBV5-4	ASSSDSINSYEQY
TRBV7-2	ASSQADTQY
TRBV10-1	ASSDRDGSGGYT
TRBV19	ASSPVEGSSYEQY